This T cell receptor (beta chain) was captured by sequencing in a study of PD-1 blockade in classical Hodgkin lymphoma. Study outcomes and limitations: While CD8+ TCR diversity did not rise significantly by C4D1, CD4+ TCR diversity did. Newly diagnosed patients were reported to exhibit reduced baseline TCR diversity relative to healthy donors.

Trimming removed 2 bases at V and 12 bases at J, with 11 bases between. This CDR3 spans 13 amino acids. CDR1 is SGHVS and CDR2 is FNYEAQ in the germline V gene. Here immunoSEQ multiplex PCR was the method, and the copy in TCRdb shows in-frame clones only, minus some. The sample gives more than 12,000 clones, around four fifths of which show up once; approximately 26% is in the top ten. On this clone: The antigen remains unidentified.

Autologous stem cell transplantation was followed by relapse in every patient, and brentuximab vedotin exposure varied. The chain combines TRBV7-6 with TRBJ1-6, with D uncertain. The material sequenced was peripheral blood mononuclear cells (PBMCs), taken before the second cycle of nivolumab. The TCR sequence derives from a human donor with classical Hodgkin lymphoma. The DNA of the CDR3 is TGTGCCAGCAGCTTAAGTAGTCGAGAACCCCTCCACTTT. This codes for CASSLSSREPLHF.